This entry describes one T cell receptor (beta chain). The antigen is not known. CDR3 length equals 14 residues. Germline-derived CDR1 and CDR2 are SQVTM and ANQGSEA. The junction had 9 bases not matched to a gene; V was cut back by 4 bases and J by 10 bases. TCRdb's copy holds only in-frame clones and misses some; the assay was immunoSEQ multiplex PCR. This sample has approximately 170,000 clones; 85% occur once, and the top ten carry 16%. The sample is drawn from a study of cytomegalovirus exposure and HLA in healthy donors. Study outcomes and limitations: More than 150 TCR beta chains were listed as cytomegalovirus-associated. In vitro testing confirmed a few CMV-associated chains as specific for CMV antigens.

The sequenced sample consisted of PBMCs. V gene TRBV29-1 combines with J gene TRBJ1-6; TRBD1 aligns across 8 bases. The receptor was isolated from a young man in good health and CMV-seropositive. CDR3 sequence: CSVAQLQGDSPLHF. CDR3 sequence (DNA): TGCAGCGTTGCCCAATTACAGGGGGACTCACCCCTCCACTTT.